This TCR beta chain was found in a study of CD8+CD57+ T cells in acquired aplastic anemia. Study at large: Sorted cells (CD4+ and CD8+) yielded DNA amounts that averaged approximately 3.1 ug. Study-wide results and limits: Controls did not differ significantly from patients in CD8+ Simpson's diversity.

The authors sequenced patients whose flow cytometry had shown CD8+CD57+ cell expansion. With no exception, the patients had severe acquired aplastic anemia. Untreated patients provided the blood samples, with no therapy given before sampling. It was genomic DNA that served as the template for profiling TCR beta VDJ and CDR3. TCRdb itself ran the reads through MiXCR, one entry per CDR3 protein. Of over 150,000 distinct CDR3 sequences in the sample, just over 50% were seen once. V was clipped by 0 bases and J by 3 bases, with 9 bases between them. The CDR3 is 14 amino acids. Germline CDR1 reads LGHNA; CDR2 reads YSLEER. This clonotype was seen at least ten times. What it recognizes is unknown.

The specimen sequenced was sorted CD4+, CD8+, or CD8+CD57+ T cells (not recorded which) from PBMCs. The source is a human donor with aplastic anemia. This rearrangement joins TRBV4-3 to TRBJ2-7; D is possibly TRBD1 (6 bases). The CDR3 bases are TGCGCCAGCAGCCAAGATGCCAGGGGCTACGAGCAGTACTTC. Protein: CASSQDARGYEQYF.